The clone carrying this T cell receptor (beta chain) was observed a single time. Trimming removed 7 bases from V and 6 bases from J; junction bases left unmatched: 5. The germline CDR1 and CDR2 sequences are KGHDR and SFDVKD. The CDR3 runs 14 residues. This sample is drawn from a study of blood T cell repertoires in COVID-19. Study information: Samples representing acute and convalescent COVID-19 were sourced from the United States, Italy and Spain. T cells, B-cell-depleted T cells, or PBMCs supplied cDNA or gDNA.

Per the authors' pipeline: Amplification from reference gene primers served as the basis for estimated nucleated cell counts. The table came from immunoSEQ multiplex PCR; TCRdb's copy has only in-frame clones and leaves some out. V, J and clone size are those of that table, while D and trimming were read from the DNA. This table has a few hundred thousand clones, about 90% appearing once. The sequenced sample consisted of peripheral blood. This receptor was identified in a man older than 75 with acute or convalescent COVID-19. The V gene is TRBV24-1, the J gene TRBJ1-1; 12 bases line up with TRBD1. CDR3 region: CATSGTGGAAEAFF. In DNA, the CDR3 is TGTGCCACCAGCGGGACAGGGGGCGCGGCTGAAGCTTTCTTT.